This T cell receptor (beta chain) was profiled in a study of shared clonotypes between healthy human individuals. Using immunoSEQ multiplex PCR, the repertoire was profiled, and TCRdb retains in-frame clones only, with some absent. Altogether around 2.1 million clones are present, about 93% being singletons, with the ten largest covering 1.5% to 2%. Only CD45RO-negative cells positively selected for CCR7 counted as naive CD8 cells, so terminally differentiated effector memory CD45RA+ cells were excluded. Study-level results: Researchers found naive subsets generally carried larger estimated richness than memory subsets.

As regards this clone: The antigen remains unidentified.

Material: naive CD8+ T cells from PBMCs. This receptor was obtained from a man aged 18 to 29 in good health. Some clones in this sample may be carry-over from other donors' samples.

For the CDR3, the DNA is TGTGCCAGCAGTCTCTTCGGGGGTTACAATGAGCAGTTCTTC. This translates into CASSLFGGYNEQFF. V gene TRBV6-4 combines with J gene TRBJ2-1; D possibly corresponds to TRBD2 (6 bases). Trimming removed 5 bases from V and 4 bases from J, with 12 bases in between. Germline CDR1 and CDR2: MRHNA and SNTAGT. The CDR3 loop spans 14 amino acids.